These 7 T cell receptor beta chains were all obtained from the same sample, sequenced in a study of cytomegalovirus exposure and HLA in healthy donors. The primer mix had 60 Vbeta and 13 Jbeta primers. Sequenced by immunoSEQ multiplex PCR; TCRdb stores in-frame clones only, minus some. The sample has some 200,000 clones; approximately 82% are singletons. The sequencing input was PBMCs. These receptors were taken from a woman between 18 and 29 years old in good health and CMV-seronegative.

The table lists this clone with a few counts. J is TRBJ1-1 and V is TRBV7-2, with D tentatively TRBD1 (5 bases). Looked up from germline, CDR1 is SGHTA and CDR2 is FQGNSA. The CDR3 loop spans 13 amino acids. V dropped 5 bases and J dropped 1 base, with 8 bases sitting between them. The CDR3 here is CASSIGQNTEAFF. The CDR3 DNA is TGTGCCAGCAGCATCGGACAGAACACTGAAGCTTTCTTT.

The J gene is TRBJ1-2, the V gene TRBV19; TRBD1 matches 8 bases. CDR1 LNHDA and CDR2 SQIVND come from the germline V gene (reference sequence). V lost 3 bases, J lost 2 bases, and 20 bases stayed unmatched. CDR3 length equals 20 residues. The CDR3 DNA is TGTGCCAGTAGTATTAGGGCTTTTGGGACAGGTGGGATTATGAACTATGGCTACACCTTC. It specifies CASSIRAFGTGGIMNYGYTF. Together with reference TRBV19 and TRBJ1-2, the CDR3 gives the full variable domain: DGGITQSPKYLFRKEGQNVTLSCEQNLNHDAMYWYRQDPGQGLRLIYYSQIVNDFQKGDIAEGYSVSREKKESFPLTVTSAQKNPTAFYLCASSIRAFGTGGIMNYGYTFGSGTRLTVV.

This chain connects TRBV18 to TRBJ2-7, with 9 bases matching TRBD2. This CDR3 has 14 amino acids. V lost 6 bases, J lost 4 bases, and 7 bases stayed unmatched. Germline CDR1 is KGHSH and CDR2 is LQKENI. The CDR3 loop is CASSAPGLAYEQYF. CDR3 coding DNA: TGTGCCAGCTCGGCGCCGGGACTAGCTTACGAGCAGTACTTC. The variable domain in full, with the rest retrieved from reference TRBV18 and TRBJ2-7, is NAGVMQNPRHLVRRRGQEARLRCSPMKGHSHVYWYRQLPEEGLKFMVYLQKENIIDESGMPKERFSAEFPKEGPSILRIQQVVRGDSAAYFCASSAPGLAYEQYFGPGTRLTVT.

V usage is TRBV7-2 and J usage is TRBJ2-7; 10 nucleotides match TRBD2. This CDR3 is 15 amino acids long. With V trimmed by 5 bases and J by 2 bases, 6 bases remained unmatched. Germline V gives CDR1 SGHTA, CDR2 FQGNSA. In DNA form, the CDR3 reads TGTGCCAGCAGCCAGGGACTAGCGAAAACCTACGAGCAGTACTTC. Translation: CASSQGLAKTYEQYF.

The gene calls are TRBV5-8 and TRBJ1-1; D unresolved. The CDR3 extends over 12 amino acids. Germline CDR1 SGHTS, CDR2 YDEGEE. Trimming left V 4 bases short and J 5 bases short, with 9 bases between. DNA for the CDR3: TGTGCCAGCAGCGCGGTCTGGACTGAAGCTTTCTTT. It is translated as CASSAVWTEAFF.

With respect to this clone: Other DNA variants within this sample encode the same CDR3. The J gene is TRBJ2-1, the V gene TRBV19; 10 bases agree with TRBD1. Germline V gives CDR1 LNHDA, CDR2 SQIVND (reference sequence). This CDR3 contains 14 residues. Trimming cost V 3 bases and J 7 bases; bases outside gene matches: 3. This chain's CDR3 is CASSMGQGLNEQFF. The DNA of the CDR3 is TGTGCCAGTAGTATGGGACAGGGGTTGAATGAGCAGTTCTTC.

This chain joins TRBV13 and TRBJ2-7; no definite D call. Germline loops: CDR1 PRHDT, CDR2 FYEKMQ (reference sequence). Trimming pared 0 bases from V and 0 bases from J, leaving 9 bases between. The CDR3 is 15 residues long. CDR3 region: CASSLGAVGSYEQYF. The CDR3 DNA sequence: TGTGCCAGCAGCTTAGGTGCGGTGGGCTCCTACGAGCAGTACTTC.